At least ten counts were recorded for the clone carrying this T cell receptor (beta chain). The data belong to a study of molecular identifiers for immune sequencing clone quantification. The CDR3 is made up of 15 amino acids. Looked up from germline, CDR1 is ENHRY and CDR2 is SYGVKD. The V gene lost 3 bases and the J gene lost 0 bases, with 8 bases spanning the gap. TCRdb fed the PCR reads into MiXCR, producing one record per CDR3 protein. The sample includes 65,000 to 70,000 distinct CDR3 sequences, 15% to 20% of them seen just once. The rearrangement joins TRBV10-3 to TRBJ2-2; D perhaps matches TRBD1 (5 bases). The sequencing sample was made of naive CD8+ T cells from blood, with Jurkat cell RNA spiked in. The subset denotes: FACS-sorted CD8+CD4-CCR7+CD45RA+ naive T cells. The origin of this receptor is a human donor in good health. Some libraries in this study had Jurkat cell RNA spiked in. CDR3 loop: CAISDRQTNTGELFF. CDR3 coding DNA: TGTGCCATCAGTGATAGACAGACGAACACCGGGGAGCTGTTTTTT.